A selection of T cell receptor beta chains follows, all from one sample in a study of blood T cell repertoires in COVID-19. The method was immunoSEQ multiplex PCR; TCRdb's version includes in-frame clones alone and lacks a portion of them. The table includes some 230,000 clones, around 86% detected once. Sequencing input: peripheral blood. Receptor source: a woman aged 45-65 years with COVID-19, enrolled during active disease. Both conserved end residues are part of each CDR3. D genes are given only for firm matches. Some rows have no size entry. The others give once, few or many, or a class for an expanded clone.

>TRBJ2-2|.|.|TRBV4-3
TGCGCCAGCAGCCAGAAGCAGGGTGTAGGAACCGGGGAGCTGTTTTTT
CASSQKQGVGTGELFF
>TRBJ1-1|.|.|TRBV4-1
TGCGCCAGCAGCCAAACCGAGACAATCCCTGAAGCTTTCTTT
CASSQTETIPEAFF
>TRBJ1-4|.|TRBD1|TRBV3-1/TRBV3-2
TGTGCCAGCAGCCCGCAGACAGGGGGCAGCTCAACTAATGAAAAACTGTTTTTT
CASSPQTGGSSTNEKLFF
>TRBJ1-3|.|.|TRBV7-6
TGTGCCAGCAGCTTAGAGTGGGGCGCCGGAAACACCATATATTTT
CASSLEWGAGNTIYF
>TRBJ1-2|.|.|TRBV28
TGTGCCAGCAGTACAAATTTCAGGGATCCCTATGGCTACACCTTC
CASSTNFRDPYGYTF
>TRBJ2-2|.|.|TRBV19
TGTGCCAGTAGTTGGACAGTCACCGGGGAGCTGTTTTTT
CASSWTVTGELFF
>TRBJ1-1|.|.|TRBV7-9
TGTGCCAGCAGCTCCTTCGGAGGGAGGAACACTGAAGCTTTCTTT
CASSSFGGRNTEAFF
>TRBJ1-4|once|.|TRBV7-9
TGTGCCAGCAGCCCAGGAACTGAAAAACTGTTTTTT
CASSPGTEKLFF
>TRBJ2-1|.|.|TRBV7-9
TGTGCCAGCAGCTCAGAGGATGTGCAGTTCTTC
CASSSEDVQFF
>TRBJ2-5|.|TRBD2|TRBV29-1
TGCAGCTTTGGGGCTAGCGGAGAGACCCAGTACTTC
CSFGASGETQYF
>TRBJ2-4|.|TRBD1|TRBV23-1
TGCGCCAGCAGTCCGAGGGACAGCGGAACCCTAGCCAAAAACATTCAGTACTTC
CASSPRDSGTLAKNIQYF
>TRBJ2-3|.|.|TRBV29-1
TGCAGCGTTTTTAGGGGGGATACGCAGTATTTT
CSVFRGDTQYF
>TRBJ2-3|.|.|TRBV5-6
TGTGCCAGCAGCTTCGGTAAACAGGCAGATACGCAGTATTTT
CASSFGKQADTQYF
>TRBJ2-4|.|.|TRBV25-1
TGTGCCAGCAGTGACCCAGGGAATAAAAACATTCAGTACTTC
CASSDPGNKNIQYF
>TRBJ2-5|.|.|TRBV7-2
TGTGCCAGCAGCTTAGTCTCGACAGCCAAAGAGACCCAGTACTTC
CASSLVSTAKETQYF
>TRBJ1-1|.|.|TRBV5-4
TGTGCCAGCAGCTTGGCCTATGTGAACACTGAAGCTTTCTTT
CASSLAYVNTEAFF
>TRBJ1-6|.|.|TRBV6-4
TGTGCCAGCAGTGCCCGGGGAGGGGCATATAATTCACCCCTCCACTTT
CASSARGGAYNSPLHF
>TRBJ1-5|.|TRBD1|TRBV28
TGTGCCAGCACCTACGACAGGGCGAGCAATCAGCCCCAGCATTTT
CASTYDRASNQPQHF
>TRBJ2-2|.|.|TRBV12-3/TRBV12-4
TGTGCCAGCAGAAGACATACCGGGGAGCTGTTTTTT
CASRRHTGELFF
>TRBJ1-3|.|.|TRBV28
TGTGCCAGCAGAACCCCAGGGTTGCGTGGAAACACCATATATTTT
CASRTPGLRGNTIYF
>TRBJ2-7|.|TRBD1|TRBV9
TGTGCCAGCAGCGTAGGGGACAGGCAACTATCCTCCTACGAGCAGTACTTC
CASSVGDRQLSSYEQYF
>TRBJ2-5|.|.|TRBV12-3/TRBV12-4
TGTGCCAGCAGTACCGCGGGGGAGACCCAGTACTTC
CASSTAGETQYF
>TRBJ2-5|.|.|TRBV20-1
TGCTCGCGGGGGCGTCCGGAGACCCAGTACTTC
CSRGRPETQYF
>TRBJ2-1|.|TRBD2|TRBV6-1
TGTGCCAGCAGTGAACCGGGAGGGCGACCTGGGAATGAGCAGTTCTTC
CASSEPGGRPGNEQFF
>TRBJ2-2|.|.|TRBV18
TGTGCCAGCTCACCAGGGCTGAAGGCAACCGGGGAGCTGTTTTTT
CASSPGLKATGELFF
>TRBJ2-3|once|TRBD1|TRBV2
TGTGCCAGCAGTGAAGCAGGGGGCCGGAATACAGATACGCAGTATTTT
CASSEAGGRNTDTQYF
>TRBJ2-2|.|.|TRBV5-1
TGCGCCAGCAGCTTGGCCCCGGGAAGACGGCCGCCGACCGGGGAGCTGTTTTTT
CASSLAPGRRPPTGELFF
>TRBJ1-1|.|TRBD1|TRBV27
TGTGCCAGCAGTTTGGACAGGGGGCAAATTGAAGCTTTCTTT
CASSLDRGQIEAFF
>TRBJ2-1|.|.|TRBV10-1
TGCGCCACCTCACAGGGCCGGGAATACTACAATGAGCAGTTCTTC
CATSQGREYYNEQFF
>TRBJ2-2|.|.|TRBV11-3
TGTGCCAGCGGCCCACCGGGACACCTCACCGGGGAGCTGTTTTTT
CASGPPGHLTGELFF
>TRBJ2-7|.|.|TRBV19
TGTGCCAGTAGTACTACAGGGAGTTGGGCCGAGCAGTACTTC
CASSTTGSWAEQYF
>TRBJ1-5|.|.|TRBV2
TGTGCCAGCAGTAGCGGGGCTGCTAACAATCAGCCCCAGCATTTT
CASSSGAANNQPQHF
>TRBJ1-6|.|.|TRBV6-5
TGTGCCAGCAGTTACAGGGGGACGGATAATTCACCCCTCCACTTT
CASSYRGTDNSPLHF
>TRBJ1-5|.|.|TRBV30
TGTGCCTGGGCCACGGGGGGTTGGGGTCAGCCCCAGCATTTT
CAWATGGWGQPQHF
>TRBJ2-1|.|.|TRBV10-3
TGTGCCATCCAGCCCGCAGGCGCAATTTACAATGAGCAGTTCTTC
CAIQPAGAIYNEQFF
>TRBJ1-2|.|.|TRBV6-4
TGTGCCAGCAGTGACTCGAGTGGTCTGGGAGTAGTCGGCTACACCTTC
CASSDSSGLGVVGYTF
>TRBJ2-2|once|TRBD1|TRBV5-1
TGCGCCAGCAGCGTTGGGACAGGGGTAGGCGGGGAGCTGTTTTTT
CASSVGTGVGGELFF